This TCR beta chain was observed in a study of blood T cell repertoires in COVID-19. Study-wide background: All recovered Cohort 3 donors got two negative PCRs, got clearance, or saw symptom resolution. In each case, the material was cDNA or gDNA derived from T cells, B-cell-depleted T cells, or PBMCs.

CDR1 is MDHEN and CDR2 is SYDVKM in the germline V gene. The ends were cut back, 6 bases at V and 3 bases at J, with 17 bases in the middle. The length of the CDR3 is 15 residues. The method was immunoSEQ multiplex PCR; TCRdb's version includes in-frame clones alone and lacks a portion of them. The sample holds about 170,000 clones; 79% are singletons and the top ten take over 15%. Participant age was 18 to 89 years, and participants resided in roughly 24 US areas. The study assigned cohorts using participant-reported clinical history. The specimen sequenced was PBMCs or T cells enriched from blood (not recorded which). This sequence originates from a woman in her seventies in a cohort exposed to, infected with or recovered from COVID-19 (not recorded which). This chain uses TRBV28 with TRBJ1-2, with no clear D. CDR3 loop: CASSSTGREYYGYTF. The CDR3 DNA reads TGTGCCAGCAGCTCCACCGGGAGGGAATACTATGGCTACACCTTC.